The clone carrying this T cell receptor beta chain was seen only a few times. The antigen remains unidentified. This sample is drawn from a study of cytomegalovirus exposure and HLA in healthy donors. Points from the study as a whole: For most TCR beta V segments, an earlier analysis put the productive rate at about 87% or about 30% of the time.

V was trimmed by 4 bases and J by 1 base, leaving 14 bases between them. Germline assignment: CDR1 SGHDT and CDR2 YYEEEE. CDR3 length: 15 residues. Amplification used 60 Vbeta primers and 13 Jbeta primers. TCRdb keeps only in-frame clones here, not all; method: immunoSEQ multiplex PCR. This sample carries around 200,000 clones, 60% to 85% of them seen once, and the ten largest clones take around a sixth. This chain uses TRBV5-6 with TRBJ1-2; D perhaps matches TRBD1 (6 bases). This TCR was recovered from a man aged 35-49 years in good health and CMV-seronegative. Material for sequencing was PBMCs. This CDR3 reads CASSTRDTFNYGYTF. CDR3 sequence (DNA): TGTGCCAGCAGCACCCGGGACACCTTTAACTATGGCTACACCTTC.